Listed below are T cell receptor beta chains from one sample, sequenced in a study of ipilimumab plus nivolumab after autologous stem cell transplantation. The data were produced by immunoSEQ multiplex PCR, yet TCRdb's version contains in-frame clones alone and is incomplete. The sample has fewer than 95,000 clones; under 85% are singletons. Sample: PBMCs, taken in a trial of ipilimumab plus nivolumab as post-transplant consolidation. Receptors originate from a male donor with diffuse large B-cell lymphoma. Each CDR3 is given with its conserved first and last residue. D genes are given only for firm matches. The size entry is marked missing in some rows and otherwise reads once, few, many or a size class.

J,size,V,D,CDR3,DNA
TRBJ1-2,.,TRBV7-8,.,CASSSWGGYTF,TGTGCCAGCAGCTCATGGGGGGGCTACACCTTC
TRBJ1-2,.,TRBV7-2,.,CASSLDDRSRVNYGYTF,TGTGCCAGCAGCTTAGATGACCGCTCCAGGGTCAACTATGGCTACACCTTC
TRBJ2-1,.,TRBV5-4,.,CASSPEPTQSYNEQFF,TGTGCCAGCAGCCCAGAGCCCACACAGAGCTACAATGAGCAGTTCTTC
TRBJ2-7,.,TRBV9,.,CASSESNRGGEQYF,TGTGCCAGCAGCGAGTCGAACCGGGGAGGCGAGCAGTACTTC
TRBJ2-2,.,TRBV11-2,TRBD2,CASSLSGVNTGELFF,TGTGCCAGCAGTCTTAGCGGGGTAAACACCGGGGAGCTGTTTTTT
TRBJ1-6,.,TRBV6-5,.,CASSYSFSPLHF,TGTGCCAGCAGTTACTCGTTTTCACCCCTCCACTTT
TRBJ2-5,.,TRBV5-1,.,CASSLAPGRYETQYF,TGCGCCAGCAGCTTGGCCCCAGGCCGTTACGAGACCCAGTACTTC
TRBJ2-4,.,TRBV19,.,CASSIDDRKNIQYF,TGTGCCAGTAGTATAGACGACAGAAAAAACATTCAGTACTTC
TRBJ2-4,.,TRBV6-5,TRBD2,CASRERGGLGNIQYF,TGTGCCAGCAGAGAGCGGGGGGGCCTAGGGAACATTCAGTACTTC
TRBJ1-2,.,TRBV5-1,.,CASAPRDVSNYGYTF,TGCGCCAGCGCCCCACGCGATGTATCTAACTATGGCTACACCTTC
TRBJ1-2,.,TRBV29-1,.,CSVASDYNYGYTF,TGCAGCGTTGCGTCCGATTATAACTATGGCTACACCTTC
TRBJ2-7,.,TRBV6-5,.,CASSSWPRSNEQYF,TGTGCCAGCAGTTCCTGGCCGCGATCAAACGAGCAGTACTTC
TRBJ1-5,once,TRBV11-2,TRBD1,CASSSTQGASQPQHF,TGTGCCAGCAGCTCCACTCAGGGGGCATCTCAGCCCCAGCATTTT
TRBJ2-3,few,TRBV9,TRBD2,CASSVAHLMSAGGPFGTDTQYF,TGTGCCAGCAGCGTAGCCCACCTTATGTCGGCGGGGGGGCCCTTCGGTACAGATACGCAGTATTTT
TRBJ2-7,.,TRBV4-2,TRBD1,CASSQPGQGGIGQYF,TGTGCCAGCAGCCAACCCGGACAGGGAGGAATCGGGCAGTACTTC
TRBJ2-1,.,TRBV9,TRBD1,CASSVGQGANSWNEQFF,TGTGCCAGCAGCGTAGGGCAGGGGGCTAATTCATGGAATGAGCAGTTCTTC
TRBJ1-2,.,TRBV4-3,TRBD1,CASSQVLGGRGYTF,TGCGCCAGCAGCCAAGTCCTAGGGGGCCGGGGCTACACCTTC
TRBJ1-4,.,TRBV27,.,CASSLRRNEKLFF,TGTGCCAGCAGTTTGAGGAGGAATGAAAAACTGTTTTTT
TRBJ1-2,.,TRBV9,.,CASSVLGENYGYTF,TGTGCCAGCAGCGTATTGGGGGAGAACTATGGCTACACCTTC
TRBJ1-4,once,TRBV7-8,.,CASSLGRNSEKLFF,TGTGCCAGCAGCTTGGGCAGGAACAGTGAAAAACTGTTTTTT
TRBJ2-5,.,TRBV7-2,TRBD2,CASTRGGIAGGQETQYF,TGTGCCAGCACACGGGGGGGGATAGCGGGTGGCCAAGAGACCCAGTACTTC
TRBJ2-7,.,TRBV5-5,.,CASSPGTALASYEQYF,TGTGCCAGCAGCCCTGGGACGGCCCTCGCCTCCTACGAGCAGTACTTC
TRBJ1-4,.,TRBV11-2,TRBD1,CASSRGDSRNEKLFF,TGTGCCAGCAGCCGCGGGGACAGTCGAAATGAAAAACTGTTTTTT
TRBJ2-3,.,TRBV7-7,.,CASSLAHGDTDTQYF,TGTGCCAGCAGCTTAGCGCACGGGGATACAGATACGCAGTATTTT
TRBJ1-2,.,TRBV29-1,.,CSVEDLKSRSGYTF,TGCAGCGTTGAAGATCTTAAAAGCAGGTCCGGCTACACCTTC
TRBJ1-6,.,TRBV30,TRBD1,CAFNPGTGNSPLHF,TGTGCCTTCAACCCCGGGACAGGGAATTCACCCCTCCACTTT
TRBJ1-6,once,TRBV6-1,.,CASSEAVAGWSYNSPLHF,TGTGCCAGCAGTGAAGCGGTGGCAGGATGGTCCTATAATTCACCCCTCCACTTT
TRBJ2-7,.,TRBV11-2,TRBD1,CASSPRTGVGEQYF,TGTGCCAGCAGCCCACGGACAGGGGTGGGCGAGCAGTACTTC
TRBJ2-7,once,TRBV4-2,.,CASSLTPGGTASPYEQYF,TGTGCCAGCAGCCTCACACCCGGGGGGACAGCGTCGCCCTACGAGCAGTACTTC